Only a few counts were recorded for the clone carrying this T cell receptor (beta chain). The target antigen is unknown. This entry comes from a study of identical twins. V shed 5 bases and J shed 7 bases, with 19 bases lying between them. Germline V lookup: CDR1 SEHNR, CDR2 FQNEAQ (reference sequence). The CDR3 is 15 residues long. General observations from the study: Insertions were fewer in abundant cord blood beta clonotypes, whereas memory repertoires showed none of this pattern.

Unique molecular identifiers were present on the cDNA, which also gained a universal primer site by template switching. TCRdb re-derived calls from the 5' RACE reads in MiXCR, one entry per CDR3 protein. The data contain a few hundred thousand distinct CDR3 sequences, roughly 13% of them singletons. This same sample was also part of a study on yellow fever vaccine responses in identical twins.

Specimen: memory (CD45RO+) T cells sorted from blood. The clonotype was recovered from a woman in her late teens or twenties in good health. This chain joins TRBV7-9 and TRBJ2-3, with D possibly being TRBD2 (5 bases). The CDR3 protein is CASSLLGSPAYTQYF. In DNA form, the CDR3 reads TGTGCCAGCAGCCTACTGGGGAGCCCAGCCTATACGCAGTATTTT.